The 2 T cell receptor beta chains given below trace back to one sample, sequenced in a study of shared clonotypes between healthy human individuals. TCRdb keeps only in-frame clones here, not all; method: immunoSEQ multiplex PCR. The sample contains about a million clones, about 80% of which appear only once. Sequencing was done on a sample of memory CD4+ T cells from PBMCs. Subset noted: CD45RA-negative fraction. These receptors all come from a man aged 18-30 years in good health. Some clones in this sample may be carry-over from other donors' samples.

CDR3: CASSPDREGGYTF. CDR3 bases: TGTGCCAGCAGCCCAGACAGGGAGGGTGGCTACACCTTC. The chain carries TRBV7-3 and TRBJ1-2; 7 positions match TRBD1. J was trimmed by 7 bases and V by 5 bases; bases with no gene match: 7. Germline V gives CDR1 SGHTA, CDR2 FQGTGA. The CDR3 consists of 13 residues.

The rearrangement uses TRBV28 and TRBJ1-4, with a weak D call TRBD1 (5 bases). The CDR3 consists of 15 residues. V dropped 6 bases and J dropped 4 bases, with 15 bases sitting between them. Germline V gives CDR1 MDHEN, CDR2 SYDVKM. The CDR3: CASSPPGSFNEKLFF. Here the CDR3 DNA reads TGTGCCAGCAGCCCCCCAGGGAGTTTTAATGAAAAACTGTTTTTT.